This T cell receptor (beta chain) derives from a study of technical replicates of blood from a few donors. Sequencing used immunoSEQ multiplex PCR; TCRdb keeps in-frame clones, though not all of them. The table includes tens of thousands of clones, roughly 92% detected once. The TCR originated in a human donor in good health. Some clones in this sample may be carry-over from other donors' samples. Sequencing was performed on PBMCs.

CDR3 nucleotides: TGCAGCGTTGAGTGGGAGACCGGGACCCAGTACTTC. This encodes CSVEWETGTQYF. This sequence joins TRBV29-1 and TRBJ2-5; a possible D gene is TRBD2 (5 bases). Germline V CDR1 and CDR2: SQVTM, ANQGSEA. V shed 3 bases and J shed 7 bases, with 12 bases lying between them. CDR3 length equals 12 residues.